This TCR beta chain was found in a study of blood T cell repertoires in COVID-19. The CDR3 length is 13 residues. V dropped 7 bases and J dropped 6 bases, with 15 bases sitting between them. The germline CDR1 and CDR2 sequences are SGDLS and YYNGEE. Enrolled through a virtual design, the participants were between roughly 18 and 95 years of age and came from 24 US areas. Participants had their cohort set by participant-reported clinical history. Only in-frame clones appear in the TCRdb table, and some are missing; sequencing was by immunoSEQ multiplex PCR. The repertoire holds 200,000 to 250,000 clones, 90% seen once, with about 16% in the top ten.

The specimen sequenced was PBMCs or T cells enriched from blood (not recorded which). The sequence was obtained from a man aged 25-45 years who had been exposed to COVID-19. The chain couples TRBV9 to TRBJ2-3, with a weak D call TRBD2 (5 bases). CDR3 in amino acids: CASVGSEADTQYF. In nucleotides, the CDR3 is TGTGCCAGCGTAGGTAGCGAGGCGGATACGCAGTATTTT.